Sequencing of this T cell receptor (beta chain) was carried out in a study of blood T cells in healthy people across ages (dated by TCRdb to between 2014 and 2017). About the investigation overall: In model experiments, template switching captured about one uniquely barcoded TCR beta cDNA molecule for every two T cells. The study analyzed two additional independent replicas of 1 million unique cDNA reads from the same blood draw for two donors, one aged 18 to 30 and one aged 80 or older. To avoid experimental bias, donors of different ages were spread randomly across the sequencing lanes. Age-related changes in TCR beta repertoire diversity were measured in the study by deep sequencing normalized with unique cDNA molecular identifiers. Donors were grouped into four age groups: young (average roughly 17 years), middle-aged (approximately 41), aged (about 60) and long-lived (over 80). Results the study describes overall, beyond this receptor: Estimates of total diversity based on one million sequenced T cells were regarded as lower bounds and as underestimates. Observed TCR beta diversity per million T cells fell roughly linearly with age, and a significant reduction was already apparent by age roughly 40. Because donor CMV infection status was unknown, age-related changes in expanded clonotypes were potentially confounded. Since profiling was done on bulk unsorted PBMCs, naive and antigen-experienced compartments could not be conclusively compared. Observed TCR beta diversity correlated strongly with the percentage of naive T cells measured by flow cytometry. The long-lived group showed more naive CD4+ T cells, fewer expanded clones and increased TCR diversity than the aged group, suggesting age selection.

V sheds 5 bases and J sheds 2 bases, leaving 16 bases between their ends. Reading the germline V gene gives CDR1 SGHRS and CDR2 YFSETQ. The CDR3 runs 15 residues from the cysteine to the phenylalanine. This entry keeps only the CDR3 DNA: 45 bases, framed from base 1. Library creation used 5' RACE. Reads for this sample came from an Illumina HiSeq 2500. A second PCR of about 6 to 12 cycles was run with a J-beta primer mix and a sample-barcoded 5' primer. Each TCR beta cDNA molecule received a unique molecular identifier from a template-switch 5' adaptor carrying 12 random nucleotides. Each sample yielded at least 3 million CDR3-containing paired-end reads. The Mint cDNA synthesis kit, primed by a TRBC-specific oligonucleotide, was used to synthesize first-strand cDNA from all RNA. All cDNA was treated with uracil-DNA glycosylase and then went through a first 18-cycle PCR with the universal primers M1SS and BC2_uni_R. Processing in the source paper ran as follows. For normalization, 1 million high-quality reads were randomly selected from each sample, with every read carrying a distinct molecular identifier. Instead of being binned into consensus sequences, reads with shared molecular identifiers were discarded. MiTCR, run with a Q25 quality threshold and the strictest error-elimination algorithm, handled CDR3 identification, clonotype clustering and error correction. A nonparametric unseen species model using Euler transformation provided a lower-bound estimate of total TCR beta diversity. TCRdb reanalyzed the raw reads on its own, using fastp at Q25 for trimming and MiXCR for clone calling, and kept in-frame beta chains. Identical CDR3 proteins give one entry, which carries the most common genes and DNA. The V and J calls and clone size come from TCRdb's table, not from the authors' own analysis. For this sample the table gives about 640,000 distinct CDR3 sequences, of which approximately 50% were detected only once. The ten largest clones take up 30% to 45% of the sample.

On this clonotype: What antigen it recognizes has not been identified. Base quality data are lacking; no much larger clone is found one base away.

Systemically healthy Caucasian individuals from Russia, around 39 in total and aged roughly 6 to 95 years, were included as donors. Roughly 11 milliliters of peripheral blood were drawn from each donor into EDTA-treated Vacutainer tubes. Ficoll-Paque density-gradient centrifugation was used to isolate PBMCs, with at least 7 million per sample. Trizol reagent was used to extract total RNA from PBMCs, with at least 6 micrograms per sample. For every donor, flow cytometry on a PBMC aliquot measured the percentage of naive CD45RAhigh/CD27high T cells. The TCR was taken from a man aged 55 to 69 in good health. The rearrangement joined TRBV5-1 to TRBJ2-5, with TRBD1 perhaps the D gene, on 5 matching bases. Input material: blood. Here the CDR3 is given as CASSPRPQEQETQYF. The DNA sequence is TGCGCCAGCAGTCCTCGACCACAGGAACAAGAGACCCAGTACTTC.